This T cell receptor beta chain emerged from a study of glioma-infiltrating T cells. Points from the study as a whole: CDR3 overlap between tissue and blood was very small.

Note on this clonotype: The antigen is not known. Within a library made for alpha chains, this beta chain is off target, and its count is uninformative.

Germline V gene data show CDR1 as SGHNT and CDR2 as YYREEE (reference sequence). The CDR3 has 14 amino acids. Trimming pared 0 bases from V and 1 base from J, leaving 8 bases between. The iRepertoire nested amplicon-rescue multiplex PCR amplified TCR alpha and beta CDR3s from RNA. TCRdb re-analysed the multiplex PCR reads in MiXCR, keeping a single row per CDR3 protein. The sample carries 3,000 to 3,500 distinct CDR3 sequences, 65% to 90% recorded once. The receptor was derived from a human donor with low-grade glioma or glioblastoma, undergoing nonglioma brain surgery, or in good health (not recorded which). V gene TRBV5-4 combines with J gene TRBJ2-7, with D unclear. Sequenced: glioma tissue, nonneoplastic brain tissue, or PBMCs (not recorded which). CDR3 amino acids: CASSLDLVSYEQYF. As DNA, the CDR3 is TGTGCCAGCAGCTTGGATCTCGTTTCCTACGAGCAGTACTTC.